The clone carrying this T cell receptor (beta chain) was seen just once. Unmatched junction bases numbered 4, after V lost 2 bases and J lost 4 bases. The length of the CDR3 is 14 residues. The germline V gene encodes CDR1 LGHDT and CDR2 YNNKEL (reference sequence). This sample was included in a study of blood T cell repertoires in COVID-19. Study overall: The United States, Italy and Spain were the sources of the acute and convalescent COVID-19 samples. Nucleic acid was either cDNA or gDNA, and it came from T cells, B-cell-depleted T cells, or PBMCs.

Authors' analysis steps: Reference gene primers were amplified, and this amplification served to estimate nucleated cell counts. TCRdb's table, derived via immunoSEQ multiplex PCR, lists solely in-frame clones and lacks some. The DNA gave D and trimming, while V, J and clone size come from that table. The repertoire holds 200,000 to 250,000 clones, with approximately 86% as singletons. Seattle enrolled patients during active infection and tracked them longitudinally. Sequencing was done on a sample of peripheral blood. The clonotype was recovered from a woman under 40 with COVID-19, enrolled during active disease. V and J are TRBV3-1 (or the pseudogene TRBV3-2) and TRBJ2-7; the match to TRBD1 covers 8 bases. CDR3 nucleotide sequence: TGTGCCAGCAGCCAAAACAGGGGGACGTACGAGCAGTACTTC. Residues: CASSQNRGTYEQYF.